These 22 T cell receptor beta chains originate from one sample sequenced in a study of blood T cell repertoires in COVID-19. The repertoire was sequenced with immunoSEQ multiplex PCR; TCRdb's copy has only in-frame clones and lacks some. The sample yields a few hundred thousand clones, 86% seen once. The material sequenced was peripheral blood. These receptors all stem from a man at least 80 years old with acute or convalescent COVID-19.

The V and J genes are TRBV5-3 and TRBJ1-2, with 7 bases aligning to TRBD1. TRBV5-3 is an ORF for which the function is uncertain. The V segment lost 4 bases and the J segment 2 bases; nucleotides outside the gene matches: 8. CDR3 length: 15 amino acids. CDR3 in amino acids: CARSGTVRQNYGYTF. DNA for the CDR3: TGTGCCAGAAGCGGGACAGTCCGGCAGAACTATGGCTACACCTTC.

The chain links TRBV20-1 to TRBJ2-2, with 9 bases identical to TRBD2. CDR1 is DFQATT, CDR2 SNEGSKA, per germline (reference sequence). The CDR3 covers 16 residues. Losses at the gene ends were 3 bases for V and 2 bases for J; bases not matched to a gene: 7. DNA of the CDR3: TGCAGTGCTAGTGATGCGGGAGGGCCTAACACCGGGGAGCTGTTTTTT. It yields the protein CSASDAGGPNTGELFF.

The rearrangement links TRBV4-3 to TRBJ1-3; possibly TRBD1 for D (5 bases). This CDR3 has 17 amino acids. V lost 0 bases, J lost 0 bases, and 12 bases lay in between. Germline CDR1 LGHNA, CDR2 YSLEER. CDR3 residues: CASSQDVRGGSGNTIYF. The CDR3 DNA reads as TGCGCCAGCAGCCAAGACGTAAGGGGCGGCTCTGGAAACACCATATATTTT.

The J gene is TRBJ1-5, the V gene TRBV28, with D perhaps TRBD1 (6 bases). The ends were cut back, 7 bases at V and 4 bases at J, with 17 bases in the middle. From germline, CDR1 is MDHEN and CDR2 SYDVKM. CDR3 size: 15 residues. In nucleotides, the CDR3 is TGTGCCAGCACCCCAGTAAGGCAGGGGAATCAGCCCCAGCATTTT. Encoded protein: CASTPVRQGNQPQHF.

The rearrangement uses TRBV27 and TRBJ1-5; D may be TRBD1 (5 bases). V lost 4 bases and J 6 bases, leaving 10 bases between the germline ends. From germline, CDR1 is MNHEY and CDR2 SMNVEV (reference sequence). CDR3 size: 13 residues. CDR3 in amino acids: CASSSNQGQPQHF. Written as DNA, the CDR3 is TGTGCCAGCAGTTCTAATCAGGGTCAGCCCCAGCATTTT.

This chain links TRBV13 with TRBJ1-4; 8 positions agree with TRBD1. Germline assignment: CDR1 PRHDT and CDR2 FYEKMQ (reference sequence). The CDR3 covers 17 residues. J lost 0 bases, V lost 5 bases, and 8 bases had no gene match. The CDR3 sequence is CASSQRDRSSTNEKLFF. CDR3 sequence (DNA): TGTGCCAGCAGCCAAAGGGACAGGAGTTCAACTAATGAAAAACTGTTTTTT.

CDR3: CASSYSNGHTDTQYF. The CDR3 DNA reads as TGTGCCAGCAGTTACTCTAACGGACACACAGATACGCAGTATTTT. The chain is built from TRBV6-5 and TRBJ2-3; tentatively, D is TRBD1 (5 bases). The CDR3 has 15 amino acids. The V and J ends lost 0 bases and 2 bases respectively, with 9 bases between them. The germline gives CDR1 MNHEY, CDR2 SVGAGI.

The rearrangement links TRBV11-2 to TRBJ1-3, with 8 positions matching TRBD1. The CDR3 has 13 residues. The germline V gene encodes CDR1 SGHAT and CDR2 FQNNGV. Trimming cost V 5 bases and J 8 bases; bases outside gene matches: 5. In nucleotides, the CDR3 is TGTGCCAGCAGCCCGGACAGGGCATACACCATATATTTT. Translation gives CASSPDRAYTIYF.

The CDR3 loop reads CASSSSGQGASPLHF. As DNA, the CDR3 is TGTGCCAGCAGCTCATCGGGACAGGGGGCTTCACCCCTCCACTTT. The rearrangement joins TRBV7-9 to TRBJ1-6; 12 bases align to TRBD1. CDR1 and CDR2 from the germline V gene are SEHNR and FQNEAQ (reference sequence). The ends lost 4 bases at V and 9 bases at J; junction bases unmatched: 4. The CDR3 covers 15 residues.

J is TRBJ1-2 and V is TRBV6-5; tentatively, D is TRBD1 (6 bases). The length of the CDR3 is 13 residues. CDR1 and CDR2 (germline): MNHEY, SVGAGI. V was clipped by 5 bases and J by 2 bases, with 9 bases between them. CDR3 residues: CASSLGHNYGYTF. The CDR3 nucleotides are TGTGCCAGCAGTCTGGGACACAACTATGGCTACACCTTC.

This chain joins TRBV4-2 and TRBJ2-1; D is unresolved. The germline CDR1 and CDR2 sequences are LGHNA and YNFKEQ. V was cut by 0 bases and J by 8 bases, with 8 bases left in between. The CDR3 consists of 13 residues. CDR3: CASSQDLQYEQFF. The CDR3 nucleotides read TGTGCCAGCAGCCAAGATCTACAGTATGAGCAGTTCTTC.

The chain joins TRBV14 to TRBJ1-1, with D perhaps TRBD1 (5 bases). Per germline, CDR1 SGHDN and CDR2 FVKESK. This CDR3 comprises 14 residues. V dropped 4 bases and J dropped 1 base, with 10 bases sitting between them. CDR3 sequence: CASSRQSRNTEAFF. The CDR3 bases are TGTGCCAGCAGCCGACAGTCTAGGAACACTGAAGCTTTCTTT.

The chain recombines TRBV7-6 with TRBJ2-3, with 14 bases matching TRBD2. This CDR3 has 17 amino acids. V was pared by 3 bases and J by 1 base, with 3 bases of the junction left unmatched. The germline CDR1 and CDR2 sequences are SGHVS and FNYEAQ. The CDR3 sequence is CASSLRLAGGGTDTQYF. The CDR3 DNA reads TGTGCCAGCAGCTTGAGACTAGCGGGAGGGGGCACAGATACGCAGTATTTT.

This rearrangement joins TRBV28 to TRBJ1-5; a weak D match, TRBD1 (5 bases). The CDR3 runs 14 residues. V was shortened by 5 bases and J by 2 bases, with 10 bases between the two germline ends. Germline CDR1 and CDR2: MDHEN and SYDVKM. The CDR3 is CASSAGRGNQPQHF. CDR3 in DNA: TGTGCCAGCAGTGCGGGACGTGGCAATCAGCCCCAGCATTTT.

This clone was seen a few times. The gene calls are TRBV2 and TRBJ1-5; TRBD1 aligns across 8 bases. J was trimmed by 6 bases and V by 5 bases; bases with no gene match: 6. Germline values: CDR1 SNHLY, CDR2 FYNNEI. The CDR3 covers 14 residues. CDR3 protein: CASSRDRGSQPQHF. CDR3 nucleotide sequence: TGTGCCAGCAGTCGAGACAGGGGAAGTCAGCCCCAGCATTTT.

To note about this clone: An end of the junction differs from the germline gene, which may be a read error. J is TRBJ2-1 and V is TRBV6-1; 16 bases map to TRBD2. Germline CDR1 and CDR2: MNHNS and SASEGT. The CDR3 has 16 residues. The CDR3 DNA is TGTGCCAGCAGTGAGGGAGAGGGACTAGCGGGAGGGCCCAGGCTCTTC. It codes for CASSEGEGLAGGPRLF.

The genes are TRBV2 and TRBJ1-2; maybe TRBD1 (5 bases). V lost 7 bases and J 0 bases, leaving 12 bases between the germline ends. This CDR3 contains 14 residues. The germline gives CDR1 SNHLY, CDR2 FYNNEI. The CDR3 loop is CASNNGGANYGYTF. The CDR3 DNA is TGTGCCAGCAACAATGGGGGGGCTAACTATGGCTACACCTTC.

J is TRBJ2-1 and V is TRBV21-1; the D segment call TRBD1 is taken from the table without a DNA check. TRBV21-1 is termed a pseudogene. This CDR3 is built from 18 residues. As DNA, the CDR3 is TGTGCCAGCAGCAAAGTTGGCACAGGGGGGCTTCCATGGGATGAGCAGTTCTTC. It yields the protein CASSKVGTGGLPWDEQFF.

The chain's CDR3 is CASSLTGSPLHF. The CDR3 DNA follows: TGTGCCAGCAGTTTAACAGGGTCACCCCTCCACTTT. This sequence joins TRBV28 and TRBJ1-6; D possibly corresponds to TRBD1 (6 bases). This CDR3 spans 12 amino acids. With 2 bases removed from V and 10 bases from J, the gap between germline ends came to 6 bases. From germline, CDR1 is MDHEN and CDR2 SYDVKM.

The table lists this clone with a few counts. The chain uses TRBV28 and TRBJ1-6, with 10 bases lining up with TRBD1. The length of the CDR3 is 18 residues. The ends lost 3 bases at V and 6 bases at J; junction bases unmatched: 11. CDR1 is MDHEN, CDR2 SYDVKM, per germline. The CDR3 DNA sequence: TGTGCCAGCAGTTTTCTTACCGACAGGGGGCCTGTTAATTCACCCCTCCACTTT. This encodes CASSFLTDRGPVNSPLHF.

The gene calls are TRBV11-2 and TRBJ1-1, with D uncertain. The V gene's germline CDR1 is SGHAT and CDR2 FQNNGV. The CDR3 extends over 16 amino acids. V was cut by 0 bases and J by 3 bases, with 14 bases left in between. This chain's CDR3 is CASSLEPWGGYTEAFF. CDR3 DNA: TGTGCCAGCAGCTTAGAACCATGGGGAGGGTACACTGAAGCTTTCTTT.

V is TRBV9 and J is TRBJ1-1; possibly TRBD1 for D (5 bases). V lost 2 bases, J lost 3 bases, and 11 bases lay in between. The CDR3 contains 14 residues. Germline V CDR1 and CDR2: SGDLS, YYNGEE. CDR3 in DNA: TGTGCCAGCAGCGTCACAGGCGTGGACACTGAAGCTTTCTTT. Amino acid sequence: CASSVTGVDTEAFF.